The 9 T cell receptor beta chains presented below share a single source sample, sequenced in a study of regulatory T cells in long-lasting Graves disease. Time point meaning: newly diagnosed GD, antithyroid drugs for less than 3 months. With RNA extracted from PBMCs as input, the TCR library was made. CDR3 regions were amplified by Arm-PCR using iRepertoire HTBI primers to build TCR beta libraries. TCRdb reprocessed the multiplex PCR reads via MiXCR and lists one record per CDR3 protein. The table includes some 250,000 distinct CDR3 sequences, around 20% detected once. Sequencing used peripheral blood mononuclear cells (PBMCs), obtained at new diagnosis, from a patient treated with antithyroid drugs. The receptors originated from a female donor with Graves disease.

This clonotype was picked up many times. DNA of the CDR3: TGTGCCATTTCATCGAGGACAGAGAACACTGAAGCTTTCTTT. Protein sequence: CAISSRTENTEAFF. This chain joins TRBV6-4 and TRBJ1-1; tentatively, D is TRBD1 (6 bases). CDR3 length: 14 residues. Germline V gene data show CDR1 as MRHNA and CDR2 as SNTAGT. The V gene lost 10 bases and the J gene lost 1 base, with 16 bases spanning the gap.

A note on this clonotype: This CDR3 fails to terminate in the conserved phenylalanine or tryptophan, so it likely reflects a read error. This sequence joins TRBV12-3 or TRBV12-4 and TRBJ1-1, with D hard to call. Trimming cost V 7 bases and J 7 bases, with 10 bases left between them. CDR3 length: 11 amino acids. Here the CDR3 reads CASTPRVEAFS. The CDR3 region has the DNA TGTGCCAGCACCCCGCGAGTTGAAGCTTTCTCT.

Note on this clonotype: This may be a read error, as it is one base from a much larger clone. The chain couples TRBV13 to TRBJ2-1; 11 bases agree with TRBD2. Germline CDR1 and CDR2: PRHDT and FYEKMQ (reference sequence). This CDR3 has 15 residues. V lost 3 bases, J lost 8 bases, and 6 bases stayed unmatched. The CDR3 coding sequence is TGTGCCAGCAGCTTCGGTAGCGGGAGGGCCCATGAGCAGTTCTTC. It codes for CASSFGSGRAHEQFF.

The chain recombines TRBV30 with TRBJ1-2, with D unresolved. This CDR3 spans 17 amino acids. V lost 6 bases, J lost 0 bases, and 23 bases lay in between. Germline V gene lookup returns CDR1 GTSNPN and CDR2 SVGIG (reference sequence). CDR3 DNA: TGTGCCTGCCCCCCTGCTGAGTCCTCTACAGCTAACTATGGCTACACCTTC. It yields the protein CACPPAESSTANYGYTF. Variable domain in full (rest from reference TRBV30 and TRBJ1-2): SQTIHQWPATLVQPVGSPLSLECTVEGTSNPNLYWYRQAAGRGLQLLFYSVGIGQISSEVPQNLSASRPQDRQFILSSKKLLLSDSGFYLCACPPAESSTANYGYTFGSGTRLTVV.

This clonotype was detected ten times or more. This sequence joins TRBV6-9 and TRBJ1-6, with TRBD1 matching 9 bases. Germline CDR1 and CDR2: MNHGY and SVAAGI. The trim removed 3 bases at V and 10 bases at J, leaving 7 bases unmatched. The CDR3 consists of 15 residues. CDR3 sequence (DNA): TGTGCCAGCAGTTACTCGAAACAGGGGGCATCACCCCTCCACTTT. Translation: CASSYSKQGASPLHF.

V is TRBV11-2 and J is TRBJ1-4; the match to TRBD1 covers 9 bases. V was pared by 2 bases and J by 4 bases, with 5 bases of the junction left unmatched. This CDR3 has 16 amino acids. Germline V gives CDR1 SGHAT, CDR2 FQNNGV. CDR3 coding DNA: TGTGCCAGCAGCTTAATGGGGACAGGGAGTAATGAAAAACTGTTTTTT. Residues: CASSLMGTGSNEKLFF. The full variable domain, its missing parts supplied by reference TRBV11-2 and TRBJ1-4, is EAGVAQSPRYKIIEKRQSVAFWCNPISGHATLYWYQQILGQGPKLLIQFQNNGVVDDSQLPKDRFSAERLKGVDSTLKIQPAKLEDSAVYLCASSLMGTGSNEKLFFGSGTQLSVL.

The gene calls are TRBV5-4 and TRBJ2-5; D is unresolved. Per germline, CDR1 SGHNT and CDR2 YYREEE (reference sequence). This CDR3 has 14 residues. Between the trimmed V and J ends, which lost 5 bases and 5 bases, there was a span of 16 bases. CDR3 protein: CASSFQVERETQYF. CDR3 bases: TGTGCCAGCAGTTTCCAGGTCGAGAGGGAGACCCAGTACTTC.

V is TRBV12-3 or TRBV12-4 and J is TRBJ2-3; 10 nucleotides align to TRBD2. J gave up 6 bases and V 2 bases, and 8 bases lay outside the gene matches. The CDR3 contains 16 residues. This CDR3 reads CASSLRAGGLWDTQYF. The CDR3 DNA sequence: TGTGCCAGCAGTTTACGAGCGGGGGGGCTATGGGATACGCAGTATTTT.

This clonotype was seen many times. The DNA for the CDR3 is TGTGCCAGCCGGGACATCAATCAGCCCCAGCATTTT. Translated, it gives CASRDINQPQHF. The V and J genes are TRBV19 and TRBJ1-5; maybe TRBD1 (6 bases). There are 12 residues in the CDR3. Germline lookup yields CDR1 LNHDA and CDR2 SQIVND (reference sequence). V lost 9 bases, J lost 3 bases, and 9 bases lay in between.